This TCR beta chain was obtained from a study of vaccination and CD4 T cells after COVID-19. Study-level information: Convalescent participants consisted of six males and four females, two being Hispanic. The study's findings and limits: The analysis of convalescent patients involved relatively few individuals and lacked early post-infection timepoints.

To note about this clonotype: Its antigen is not identified.

Treatment: roughly 11-day PBMC culture with coronavirus spike peptide pools or control peptides (ViraFEST assay). The Oncomine TCR Beta short-read assay sequenced DNA from cultured CD4+ T cells. The source of extracted genomic DNA was cultured CD4+ T cells. TCRdb called the PCR reads again in MiXCR, with one record for every CDR3 protein. In the table there are around 7,800 distinct CDR3 sequences, roughly 63% of which are singletons. Sequences were obtained from CD4+ T cells from blood, cultured in vitro. The source of this sequence is a human donor who had recovered from COVID-19.

The CDR3 reads CASSVGGKGNTIYF. The CDR3 bases are TGTGCCAGCTCCGTCGGGGGGAAGGGAAACACCATATATTTT. The J gene is TRBJ1-3, the V gene TRBV2, with D possibly being TRBD1 (5 bases). The ends were cut back, 8 bases at V and 4 bases at J, with 15 bases in the middle. The CDR3 contains 14 residues. In germline, CDR1 is SNHLY, CDR2 FYNNEI.